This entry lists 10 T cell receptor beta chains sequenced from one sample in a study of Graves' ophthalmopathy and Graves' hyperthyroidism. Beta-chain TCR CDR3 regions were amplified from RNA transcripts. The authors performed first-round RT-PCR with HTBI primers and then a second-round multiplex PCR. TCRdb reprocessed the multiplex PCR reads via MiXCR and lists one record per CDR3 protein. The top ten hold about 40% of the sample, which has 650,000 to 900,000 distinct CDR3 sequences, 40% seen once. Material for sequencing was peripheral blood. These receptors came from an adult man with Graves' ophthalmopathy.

Written as DNA, the CDR3 is TGTGCCAGTAGTATAGCCAGGAACCGTGGGGGCCTCTCTGGGGCCAACGTCCTGACTTTC. It translates to CASSIARNRGGLSGANVLTF. The gene calls are TRBV19 and TRBJ2-6; possibly TRBD1 for D (6 bases). Germline values: CDR1 LNHDA, CDR2 SQIVND (reference sequence). Trimming shortened V by 1 base and J by 0 bases, and 19 bases separated the two germline ends. The CDR3 is made up of 20 amino acids.

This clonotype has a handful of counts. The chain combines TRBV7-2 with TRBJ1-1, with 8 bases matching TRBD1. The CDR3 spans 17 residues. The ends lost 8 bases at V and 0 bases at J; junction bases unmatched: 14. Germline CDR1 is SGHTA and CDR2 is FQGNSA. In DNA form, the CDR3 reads TGTGCCAGCGGAGCTCAGGGGGCGCTTCGGATGAACACTGAAGCTTTCTTT. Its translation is CASGAQGALRMNTEAFF.

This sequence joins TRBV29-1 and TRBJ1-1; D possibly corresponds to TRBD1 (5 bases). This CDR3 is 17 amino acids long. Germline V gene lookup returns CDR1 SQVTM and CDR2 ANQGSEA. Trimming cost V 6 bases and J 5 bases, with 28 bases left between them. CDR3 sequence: CSVSTSEVTGAGTEAFF. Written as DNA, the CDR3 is TGCAGCGTCTCGACTAGTGAGGTCACCGGGGCAGGAACTGAAGCTTTCTTT.

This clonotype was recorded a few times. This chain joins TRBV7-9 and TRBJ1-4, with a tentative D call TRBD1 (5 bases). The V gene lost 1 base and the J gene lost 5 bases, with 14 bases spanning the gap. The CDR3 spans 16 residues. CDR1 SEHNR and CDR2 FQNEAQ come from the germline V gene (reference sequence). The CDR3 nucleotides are TGTGCCAGCAGCTTAGGGGGAAGTCGGGGCAATGAAAAACTGTTTTTT. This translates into CASSLGGSRGNEKLFF.

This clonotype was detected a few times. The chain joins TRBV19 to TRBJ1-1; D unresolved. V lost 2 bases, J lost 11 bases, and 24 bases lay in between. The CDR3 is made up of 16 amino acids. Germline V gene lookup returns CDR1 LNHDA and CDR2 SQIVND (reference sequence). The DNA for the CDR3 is TGTGCCAGTAGTATAAAGGAGGTGAGGGCAGTTCGACCCGCTTTCTTT. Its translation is CASSIKEVRAVRPAFF.

CDR3 residues: CSAEYNFRVTEAFF. DNA for the CDR3: TGCAGTGCCGAGTACAACTTCAGGGTCACGGAGGCTTTCTTT. The chain employs TRBV20-1 and TRBJ1-1, with D possibly being TRBD1 (5 bases). With 6 bases removed from V and 11 bases from J, the gap between germline ends came to 25 bases. The CDR3 runs to 14 residues. The germline gives CDR1 DFQATT, CDR2 SNEGSKA (reference sequence).

The CDR3 loop is CASSSGEQFF. The CDR3 DNA reads TGTGCCAGCAGCTCGGGGGAGCAGTTCTTC. The chain combines TRBV7-9 with TRBJ2-1, with D perhaps TRBD2 (5 bases). V was cut by 4 bases and J by 10 bases, with 5 bases left in between. The CDR3 totals 10 residues. The germline gives CDR1 SEHNR, CDR2 FQNEAQ (reference sequence).

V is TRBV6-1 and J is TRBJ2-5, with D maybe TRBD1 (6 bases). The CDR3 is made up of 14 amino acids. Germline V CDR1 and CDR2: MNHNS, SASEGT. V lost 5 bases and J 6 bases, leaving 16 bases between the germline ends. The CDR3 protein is CASSYSDSEQTQYF. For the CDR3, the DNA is TGTGCCAGCAGTTACTCGGACAGCGAACAGACCCAGTACTTC.

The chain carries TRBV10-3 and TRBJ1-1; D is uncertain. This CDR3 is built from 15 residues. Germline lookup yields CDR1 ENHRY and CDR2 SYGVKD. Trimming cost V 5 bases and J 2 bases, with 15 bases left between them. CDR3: CAISYSGRQNTEAFF. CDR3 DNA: TGTGCCATCAGTTACAGCGGACGGCAAAACACTGAAGCTTTCTTT.

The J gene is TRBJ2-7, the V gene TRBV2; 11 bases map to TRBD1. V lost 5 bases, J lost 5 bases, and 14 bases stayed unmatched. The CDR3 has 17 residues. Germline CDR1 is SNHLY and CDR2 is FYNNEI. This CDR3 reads CASSSWVEDRGLHEQYF. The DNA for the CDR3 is TGTGCCAGCAGTTCCTGGGTTGAGGACAGGGGGCTGCACGAGCAGTACTTC.